Following are 27 T cell receptor beta chains from one sample sequenced in a study of vaccination effects on CD4 cells after COVID-19. Sequencing in the ViraFEST assay came after antigen-specific CD4+ T cells had been expanded with viral peptide pools, which were used to stimulate PBMC. At the end of about ten days of culture, CD4+ T cells were isolated. Their SARS-CoV-2 infection, verified by PCR, occurred between March and December 2020. Two-dose vaccination with either BNT162b2 or mRNA-1273 was given to the participants. Method: immunoSEQ multiplex PCR; TCRdb's copy keeps in-frame clones and lacks some. Counted here are about 14,000 clones, approximately 78% occurring once; the ten biggest clones make up under 30%. These receptors' antigens are unknown. The sample in question was CD4+ T cells from PBMCs cultured with HCoV-NL63 spike peptides, obtained after COVID-19 vaccination. All receptors derive from a human donor who had a prior SARS-CoV-2 infection.

The rearrangement links TRBV27 to TRBJ2-1, with a possible D match to TRBD2 (6 bases). The CDR3 spans 14 residues. V was shortened by 5 bases and J by 10 bases, with 18 bases between the two germline ends. Germline CDR1 reads MNHEY; CDR2 reads SMNVEV (reference sequence). CDR3 bases: TGTGCCAGCAGTCCACGGGACTCCCGAAACGAGCAGTTCTTC. It translates to CASSPRDSRNEQFF.

This rearrangement joins TRBV5-5 to TRBJ2-3; weak D call: TRBD2 (6 bases). CDR1 and CDR2 from the germline V gene are SGHKS and YYEKEE (reference sequence). The CDR3 covers 14 residues. The germline V and J ends were trimmed by 4 bases and 2 bases, with 11 bases remaining between them. The CDR3 region is CASSGGAYTDTQYF. The CDR3 DNA reads TGTGCCAGCAGCGGAGGGGCCTACACAGATACGCAGTATTTT.

This CDR3 reads CATSDKGQARNTGELFF. CDR3 DNA: TGTGCCACCAGTGATAAAGGACAGGCACGGAACACCGGGGAGCTGTTTTTT. The genes are TRBV24-1 and TRBJ2-2; 7 positions agree with TRBD1. From germline, CDR1 is KGHDR and CDR2 SFDVKD. The CDR3 spans 17 residues. V gave up 3 bases and J gave up 1 base; unmatched junction bases: 7.

This clone has only one observation. The chain has TRBV5-1 and TRBJ2-3; D is uncertain. The V and J ends lost 0 bases and 6 bases respectively, with 8 bases between them. This CDR3 comprises 13 residues. Germline assignment: CDR1 SGHRS and CDR2 YFSETQ. CDR3 residues: CASSLASRDTQYF. The CDR3 DNA reads TGCGCCAGCAGCTTGGCCAGCCGGGATACGCAGTATTTT.

The chain recombines TRBV5-4 with TRBJ2-1; possibly TRBD1 or TRBD2 for D (5 bases each). Germline V gene data show CDR1 as SGHNT and CDR2 as YYREEE (reference sequence). CDR3 length equals 15 residues. Trimming pared 3 bases from V and 0 bases from J, leaving 10 bases between. The CDR3 nucleotides are TGTGCCAGCAGCTCAAAGGGGAGCTCCTACAATGAGCAGTTCTTC. Amino acid sequence: CASSSKGSSYNEQFF. The variable domain in full, completed from reference TRBV5-4 and TRBJ2-1, reads ETGVTQSPTHLIKTRGQQVTLRCSSQSGHNTVSWYQQALGQGPQFIFQYYREEENGRGNFPPRFSGLQFPNYSSELNVNALELDDSALYLCASSSKGSSYNEQFFGPGTRLTVL.

The chain couples TRBV5-1 to TRBJ1-2; D is undetermined. This CDR3 is built from 15 residues. Trimming pared 0 bases from V and 4 bases from J, leaving 13 bases between. Looked up from germline, CDR1 is SGHRS and CDR2 is YFSETQ. The CDR3 is CASSLDPGSGYGYTF. CDR3 nucleotides: TGCGCCAGCAGCTTGGATCCGGGGTCGGGCTATGGCTACACCTTC.

This rearrangement joins TRBV2 to TRBJ2-7, with D unresolved. The germline V gene encodes CDR1 SNHLY and CDR2 FYNNEI. The V and J ends lost 7 bases and 1 base respectively, with 14 bases between them. The CDR3 totals 14 residues. The DNA of the CDR3 is TGTGCCAGCAAGGCGGAGACCGATTCCTACGAGCAGTACTTC. Residues: CASKAETDSYEQYF.

The chain uses TRBV7-2 and TRBJ1-2; D remains ambiguous. This CDR3 region has 14 residues. The germline V gene has CDR1 SGHTA and CDR2 FQGNSA. V lost 7 bases to trimming and J lost 7 bases, with 19 bases between them. CDR3 in amino acids: CASIEMSGSGGYTF. The DNA for the CDR3 is TGTGCCAGCATCGAAATGTCCGGGTCGGGTGGCTACACCTTC. The variable domain in full, with the rest retrieved from reference TRBV7-2 and TRBJ1-2, is GAGVSQSPSNKVTEKGKDVELRCDPISGHTALYWYRQSLGQGLEFLIYFQGNSAPDKSGLPSDRFSAERTGGSVSTLTIQRTQQEDSAVYLCASIEMSGSGGYTFGSGTRLTVV.

This clone rates as medium-sized. This rearrangement joins TRBV11-3 to TRBJ2-5; the D gene could be TRBD1 or TRBD2 (5 bases each). This CDR3 comprises 17 residues. Germline CDR1 and CDR2: SGHNT and YENEEA. V lost 5 bases and J lost 1, with 20 bases in between. This chain's CDR3 is CASSKTWGVGVQETQYF. Here the CDR3 DNA reads TGTGCCAGCAGCAAAACATGGGGAGTGGGGGTCCAAGAGACCCAGTACTTC.

This chain links TRBV28 with TRBJ1-2; the match to TRBD1 covers 7 bases. V lost 2 bases to trimming and J lost 4 bases; unmatched junction nucleotides: 4. This CDR3 contains 14 residues. Germline values: CDR1 MDHEN, CDR2 SYDVKM. The CDR3 bases are TGTGCCAGCAGTTTAGGGACAGCACCCTATGGCTACACCTTC. Encoded protein: CASSLGTAPYGYTF.

This chain uses TRBV10-3 with TRBJ2-2; the match to TRBD2 covers 10 bases. From germline, CDR1 is ENHRY and CDR2 SYGVKD. Losses at the gene ends were 4 bases for V and 2 bases for J; bases not matched to a gene: 4. The CDR3 totals 16 residues. CDR3: CAISASGGFNTGELFF. The CDR3 nucleotides read TGTGCCATCAGTGCTAGCGGGGGATTTAACACCGGGGAGCTGTTTTTT.

The V gene is TRBV4-2, the J gene TRBJ2-7; no firm D call. Trimming took 1 base from V and 0 from J, leaving 13 bases between them. The CDR3 contains 16 residues. The V gene's germline CDR1 is LGHNA and CDR2 YNFKEQ. CDR3 in amino acids: CASSQGVRAYSYEQYF. In DNA form, the CDR3 reads TGTGCCAGCAGCCAAGGGGTTCGGGCCTACTCCTACGAGCAGTACTTC.

This clone was found once. The chain uses TRBV11-1 and TRBJ2-7; the D gene could be TRBD1 or TRBD2 (5 bases each). The ends were cut back, 5 bases at V and 7 bases at J, with 24 bases in the middle. Germline assignment: CDR1 SGHAT and CDR2 FQDESV (reference sequence). The CDR3 is 16 amino acids. The CDR3 loop is CASSPERGNGLREQYF. The CDR3 DNA follows: TGTGCCAGCAGCCCAGAAAGGGGTAACGGACTGAGGGAGCAGTACTTC.

V and J are TRBV5-6 and TRBJ1-3; the D is unclear. Trimming took 0 bases from V and 8 from J, leaving 15 bases between them. This CDR3 is built from 15 residues. Germline V gene sequence: CDR1 SGHDT, CDR2 YYEEEE. The chain's CDR3 is CASSLGDTRPDTIYF. The CDR3 nucleotides are TGTGCCAGCAGCTTGGGAGACACAAGGCCAGACACCATATATTTT.

The chain combines TRBV9 with TRBJ2-3, with 10 bases aligning to TRBD2. The CDR3 runs 18 residues. The junction had 10 bases not matched to a gene; V was cut back by 0 bases and J by 3 bases. CDR1 is SGDLS and CDR2 is YYNGEE in the germline V gene. The CDR3 nucleotides read TGTGCCAGCAGCGTAGGGGCTAGCGGGAGTGAATTGACAGATACGCAGTATTTT. This gives the protein CASSVGASGSELTDTQYF.

The chain uses TRBV11-3 and TRBJ2-1; TRBD2 might be the D (5 bases). V was clipped by 3 bases and J by 7 bases, with 13 bases between them. From germline, CDR1 is SGHNT and CDR2 YENEEA. The CDR3 sequence is 14 residues long. Here the CDR3 reads CASSFVAYLNEQFF. DNA for the CDR3: TGTGCCAGCAGCTTTGTAGCGTACTTAAATGAGCAGTTCTTC. The full variable domain, completed using reference TRBV11-3 and TRBJ2-1, is EAGVVQSPRYKIIEKKQPVAFWCNPISGHNTLYWYLQNLGQGPELLIRYENEEAVDDSQLPKDRFSAERLKGVDSTLKIQPAELGDSAVYLCASSFVAYLNEQFFGPGTRLTVL.

This chain links TRBV30 with TRBJ2-5, with D perhaps matching TRBD2 (7 bases). The V end lost 2 bases, the J end lost 3 bases, and 13 bases lay between the germline ends. CDR1 and CDR2 (germline): GTSNPN, SVGIG (reference sequence). The CDR3 totals 14 residues. The CDR3 region has the DNA TGTGCCTGGAGTAAGTGGGAGGGGGAAGAGACCCAGTACTTC. Amino acid sequence: CAWSKWEGEETQYF.

This clone was counted once. CDR3: CASSMSFISSETQYF. The CDR3 bases are TGTGCCAGTAGTATGAGTTTTATTAGCTCTGAGACCCAGTACTTC. The V call is TRBV19, the J call TRBJ2-5, with unresolved D. CDR1 is LNHDA, CDR2 SQIVND, per germline (reference sequence). V lost 3 bases to trimming and J lost 5 bases, with 16 bases between them. There are 15 residues in the CDR3.

The V call is TRBV5-6, the J call TRBJ1-4, with D perhaps matching TRBD1 (5 bases). Germline V gives CDR1 SGHDT, CDR2 YYEEEE. The CDR3 is 15 residues long. The ends were cut back, 1 base at V and 8 bases at J, with 15 bases in the middle. CDR3 nucleotide sequence: TGTGCCAGCAGCTTGAAGGGGCGGGGGGACGAAAAACTGTTTTTT. Translating gives CASSLKGRGDEKLFF.

The chain recombines TRBV5-4 with TRBJ2-5; TRBD2 matches at 10 bases. Germline V gene lookup returns CDR1 SGHNT and CDR2 YYREEE (reference sequence). The CDR3 loop spans 17 amino acids. V gave up 1 base and J gave up 1 base; unmatched junction bases: 7. The CDR3 here is CASSLSGRAGSQETQYF. The CDR3 bases are TGTGCCAGCAGCTTGAGCGGGAGGGCGGGCTCCCAAGAGACCCAGTACTTC.

This sequence joins TRBV5-4 and TRBJ2-3; D is possibly TRBD2 (6 bases). The CDR3 covers 16 residues. Germline lookup yields CDR1 SGHNT and CDR2 YYREEE (reference sequence). Deletions cut 4 bases from V and 2 bases from J, with 17 bases between. The CDR3 here is CASSGPRGEYTDTQYF. The CDR3 nucleotides read TGTGCCAGCAGCGGACCTCGCGGGGAATACACAGATACGCAGTATTTT.

The chain joins TRBV19 to TRBJ1-5, with TRBD1 as a possible D gene (6 bases). In germline, CDR1 is LNHDA, CDR2 SQIVND (reference sequence). The V end lost 2 bases, the J end lost 1 base, and 21 bases lay between the germline ends. This CDR3 has 19 residues. The CDR3 protein is CASSIRRTEVKGSNQPQHF. In DNA, the CDR3 is TGTGCCAGTAGTATACGTCGGACAGAGGTTAAGGGAAGCAATCAGCCCCAGCATTTT.

The chain joins TRBV18 to TRBJ1-2; TRBD1 is a possible D gene (6 bases). The CDR3 totals 13 residues. CDR1 is KGHSH, CDR2 LQKENI, per germline. V was cut by 6 bases and J by 3 bases, with 11 bases left in between. The CDR3: CASSEWTDYGYTF. The CDR3 DNA is TGTGCCAGCTCGGAATGGACAGACTATGGCTACACCTTC.

The rearrangement joins TRBV5-4 to TRBJ2-2, with 7 nucleotides matching TRBD2. This CDR3 is built from 15 residues. The ends lost 2 bases at V and 6 bases at J; junction bases unmatched: 7. Looked up from germline, CDR1 is SGHNT and CDR2 is YYREEE (reference sequence). CDR3 sequence: CASSFGGGLAGELFF. CDR3 bases: TGTGCCAGCAGCTTTGGCGGGGGTCTCGCCGGGGAGCTGTTTTTT.

The genes are TRBV12-3 or TRBV12-4 and TRBJ2-5; D is uncertain. V gave up 3 bases and J gave up 1 base, with 6 bases separating them. This CDR3 is built from 13 residues. CDR3 sequence (DNA): TGTGCCAGCAGTTTCCAGGCCCAAGAGACCCAGTACTTC. Protein: CASSFQAQETQYF.

This chain uses TRBV11-3 with TRBJ1-1; TRBD1 agrees at 8 bases. The junction had 7 bases not matched to a gene; V was cut back by 4 bases and J by 9 bases. This CDR3 region has 13 residues. Germline V gives CDR1 SGHNT, CDR2 YENEEA. The CDR3 sequence: CASSYGQGGKAFF. DNA for the CDR3: TGTGCCAGCAGCTACGGACAGGGAGGGAAAGCTTTCTTT.

The chain couples TRBV5-6 to TRBJ2-1; D unresolved. The V gene's germline CDR1 is SGHDT and CDR2 YYEEEE. V was pared by 4 bases and J by 3 bases, with 8 bases between. The CDR3 totals 13 residues. For the CDR3, the DNA is TGTGCCAGCAGCCGCATTCTCTACAATGAGCAGTTCTTC. This sequence encodes CASSRILYNEQFF.